The T cell receptor (beta chain) under discussion was sequenced for a study of blood T cell repertoires in COVID-19. Trimming cost V 6 bases and J 9 bases; bases outside gene matches: 13. Germline loops: CDR1 SNHLY, CDR2 FYNNEI. The length of the CDR3 is 15 residues. Libraries were prepared by immunoSEQ multiplex PCR; TCRdb keeps only in-frame clonotypes and omits some of them. Here the sample spans about 270,000 clones, just over 90% being singletons. The chain combines TRBV2 with TRBJ2-1, with 8 nucleotides matching TRBD2. The clonotype was recovered from a woman aged 40 to 50 with acute COVID-19. The sample was PBMCs or T cells enriched from blood (not recorded which). CDR3 in amino acids: CASRPARGGWSEQFF. The CDR3 DNA is TGTGCCAGCAGACCAGCACGGGGGGGCTGGAGTGAGCAGTTCTTC.